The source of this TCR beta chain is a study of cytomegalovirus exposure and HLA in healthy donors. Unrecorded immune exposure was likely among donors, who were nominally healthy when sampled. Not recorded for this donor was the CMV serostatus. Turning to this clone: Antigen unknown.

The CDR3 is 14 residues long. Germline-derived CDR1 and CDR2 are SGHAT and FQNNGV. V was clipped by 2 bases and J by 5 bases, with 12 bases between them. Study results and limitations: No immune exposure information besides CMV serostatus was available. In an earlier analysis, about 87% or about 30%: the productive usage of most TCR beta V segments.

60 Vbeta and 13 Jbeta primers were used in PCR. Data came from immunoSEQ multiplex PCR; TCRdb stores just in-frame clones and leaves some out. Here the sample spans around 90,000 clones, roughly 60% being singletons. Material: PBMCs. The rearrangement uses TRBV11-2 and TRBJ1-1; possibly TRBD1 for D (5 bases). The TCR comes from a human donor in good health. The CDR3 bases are TGTGCCAGCAGCTTAAATAACAGGTTAACTGAAGCTTTCTTT. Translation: CASSLNNRLTEAFF.